The T cell receptor (beta chain) under discussion was sequenced for a study of CD8+CD57+ T cells in acquired aplastic anemia. Sequencing involved patients with CD8+CD57+ cell expansion previously shown by flow cytometry. This CDR3 is built from 15 residues. The germline CDR1 and CDR2 sequences are MGHDK and SYGVNS. Genomic DNA provided the template from which TCR beta VDJ and CDR3 profiles were obtained. One entry per CDR3 protein, called by TCRdb with MiXCR from the reads. This table has around 430,000 distinct CDR3 sequences, approximately 33% appearing once. Details on this clonotype: At one end the junction does not follow the germline gene, possibly because of a read error.

The TCR sequence derives from a human donor with aplastic anemia. The chain has TRBV25-1 and TRBJ2-2; no clear D. The sample consisted of sorted CD4+, CD8+, or CD8+CD57+ T cells (not recorded which) from PBMCs. The CDR3 nucleotides are TGTGCCAGCAGTCGGAAAGGGATGAACGCCGGGGAGCTGTTTTTT. The encoded protein is CASSRKGMNAGELFF.